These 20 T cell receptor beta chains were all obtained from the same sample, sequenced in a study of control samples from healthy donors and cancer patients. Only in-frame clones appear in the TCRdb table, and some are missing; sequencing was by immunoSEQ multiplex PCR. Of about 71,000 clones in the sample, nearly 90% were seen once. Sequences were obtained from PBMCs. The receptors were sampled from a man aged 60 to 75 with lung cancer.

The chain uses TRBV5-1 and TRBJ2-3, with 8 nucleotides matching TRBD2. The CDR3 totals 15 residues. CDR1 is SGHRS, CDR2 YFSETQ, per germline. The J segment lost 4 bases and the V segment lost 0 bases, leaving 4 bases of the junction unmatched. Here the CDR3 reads CASSLGSGNPDTQYF. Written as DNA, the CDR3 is TGCGCCAGCAGCTTGGGTAGCGGGAACCCAGATACGCAGTATTTT.

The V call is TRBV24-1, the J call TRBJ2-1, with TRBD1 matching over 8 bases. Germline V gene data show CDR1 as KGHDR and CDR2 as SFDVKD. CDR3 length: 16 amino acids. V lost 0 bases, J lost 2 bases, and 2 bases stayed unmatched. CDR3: CATSDLAGGAYNEQFF. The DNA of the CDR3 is TGTGCCACCAGTGATTTGGCAGGGGGCGCCTACAATGAGCAGTTCTTC.

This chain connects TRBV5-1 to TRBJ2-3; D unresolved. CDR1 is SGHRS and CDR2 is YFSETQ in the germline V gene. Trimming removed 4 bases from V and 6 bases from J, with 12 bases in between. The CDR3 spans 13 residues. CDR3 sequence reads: CASSPDGRDTQYF. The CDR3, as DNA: TGCGCCAGCAGCCCAGACGGGCGGGATACGCAGTATTTT.

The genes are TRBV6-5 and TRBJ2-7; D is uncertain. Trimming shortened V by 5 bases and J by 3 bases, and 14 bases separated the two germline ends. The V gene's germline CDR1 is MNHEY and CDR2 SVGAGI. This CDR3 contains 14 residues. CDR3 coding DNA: TGTGCCAGCAGTCCAAGGATCCCGGGCTACGAGCAGTACTTC. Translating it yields CASSPRIPGYEQYF.

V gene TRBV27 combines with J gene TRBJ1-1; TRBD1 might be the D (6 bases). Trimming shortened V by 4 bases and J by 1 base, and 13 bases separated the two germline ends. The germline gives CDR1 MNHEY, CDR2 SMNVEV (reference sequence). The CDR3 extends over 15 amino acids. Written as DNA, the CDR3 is TGTGCCAGCAGTTGGAGAGGGGGATCGAACACTGAAGCTTTCTTT. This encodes CASSWRGGSNTEAFF.

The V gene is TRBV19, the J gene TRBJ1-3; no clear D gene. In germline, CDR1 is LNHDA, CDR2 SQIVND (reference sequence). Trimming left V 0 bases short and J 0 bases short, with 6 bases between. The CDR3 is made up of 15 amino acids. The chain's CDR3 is CASSIEASSGNTIYF. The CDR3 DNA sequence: TGTGCCAGTAGTATAGAAGCCAGCTCTGGAAACACCATATATTTT.

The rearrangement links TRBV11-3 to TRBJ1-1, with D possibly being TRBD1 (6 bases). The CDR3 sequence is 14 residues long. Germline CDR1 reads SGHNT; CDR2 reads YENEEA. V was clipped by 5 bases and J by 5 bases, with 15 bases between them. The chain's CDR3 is CASSGGGAGTEAFF. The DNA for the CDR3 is TGTGCCAGCAGCGGAGGGGGGGCAGGGACTGAAGCTTTCTTT.

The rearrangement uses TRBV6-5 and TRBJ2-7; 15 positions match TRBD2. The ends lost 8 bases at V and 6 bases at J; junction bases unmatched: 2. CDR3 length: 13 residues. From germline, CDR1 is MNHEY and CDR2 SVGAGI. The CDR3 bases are TGTGCCAGCGAGGGACTAGCGGGGGGCGAGCAGTACTTC. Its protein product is CASEGLAGGEQYF.

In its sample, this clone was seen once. CDR3 nucleotide sequence: TGCGCCAGCAGCCAAGAAGGCGGGACAGGGTTCAAAAACATTCAGTACTTC. It specifies CASSQEGGTGFKNIQYF. The chain couples TRBV4-1 to TRBJ2-4; 9 bases align to TRBD1. The J segment lost 3 bases and the V segment lost 0 bases, leaving 6 bases of the junction unmatched. CDR1 and CDR2 from the germline V gene are MGHRA and YSYEKL. The CDR3 sequence is 17 residues long.

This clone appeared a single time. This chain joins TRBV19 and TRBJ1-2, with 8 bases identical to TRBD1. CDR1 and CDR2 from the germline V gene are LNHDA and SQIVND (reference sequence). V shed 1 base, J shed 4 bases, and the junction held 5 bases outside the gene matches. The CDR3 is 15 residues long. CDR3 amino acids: CASSIVRTGPYGYTF. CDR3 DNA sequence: TGTGCCAGTAGTATAGTGAGGACAGGGCCCTATGGCTACACCTTC.

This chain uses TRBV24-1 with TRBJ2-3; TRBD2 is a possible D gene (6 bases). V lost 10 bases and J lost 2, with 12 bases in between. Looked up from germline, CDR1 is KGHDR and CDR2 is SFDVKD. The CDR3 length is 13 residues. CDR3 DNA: TGTGCCACAAATAGCGGATACACAGATACGCAGTATTTT. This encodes CATNSGYTDTQYF.

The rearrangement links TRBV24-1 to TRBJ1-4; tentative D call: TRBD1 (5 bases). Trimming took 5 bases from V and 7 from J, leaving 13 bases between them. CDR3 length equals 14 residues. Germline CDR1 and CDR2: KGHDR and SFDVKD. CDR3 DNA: TGTGCCACCAGTGCGACAGAATCGTCTGAAAAACTGTTTTTT. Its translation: CATSATESSEKLFF.

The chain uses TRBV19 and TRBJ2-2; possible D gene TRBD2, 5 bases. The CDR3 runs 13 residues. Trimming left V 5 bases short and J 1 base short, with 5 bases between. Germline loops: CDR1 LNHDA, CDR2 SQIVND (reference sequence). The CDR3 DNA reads TGTGCCAGTAGTCGGGGGAACACCGGGGAGCTGTTTTTT. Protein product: CASSRGNTGELFF.

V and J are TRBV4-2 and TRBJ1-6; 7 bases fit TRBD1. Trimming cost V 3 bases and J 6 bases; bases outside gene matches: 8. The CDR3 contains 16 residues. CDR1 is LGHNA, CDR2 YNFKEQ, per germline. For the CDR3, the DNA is TGTGCCAGCAGCCATCTGGACAGGACTACTAATTCACCCCTCCACTTT. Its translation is CASSHLDRTTNSPLHF.

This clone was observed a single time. The CDR3 DNA reads as TGTGCCAGCAGCACCGGGACAGGGGTGGTCGGATTCCGCGAGCAGTACTTC. Its translation is CASSTGTGVVGFREQYF. V is TRBV21-1 and J is TRBJ2-7; the table calls TRBD1, which could not be checked here. TRBV21-1 is described as a pseudogene. CDR3 length: 17 amino acids.

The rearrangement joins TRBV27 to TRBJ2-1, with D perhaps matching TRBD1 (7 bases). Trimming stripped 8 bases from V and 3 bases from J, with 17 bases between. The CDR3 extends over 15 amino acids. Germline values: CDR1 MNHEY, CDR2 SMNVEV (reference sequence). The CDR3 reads CASGRTGEDYNEQFF. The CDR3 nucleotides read TGTGCCAGCGGGCGAACAGGGGAGGACTACAATGAGCAGTTCTTC.

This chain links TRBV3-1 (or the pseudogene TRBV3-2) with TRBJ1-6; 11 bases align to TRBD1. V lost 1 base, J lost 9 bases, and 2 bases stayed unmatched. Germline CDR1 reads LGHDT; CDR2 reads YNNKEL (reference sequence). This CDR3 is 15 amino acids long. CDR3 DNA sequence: TGTGCCAGCAGCCAAGGGACAGGGGGCGGTTCACCCCTCCACTTT. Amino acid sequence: CASSQGTGGGSPLHF.

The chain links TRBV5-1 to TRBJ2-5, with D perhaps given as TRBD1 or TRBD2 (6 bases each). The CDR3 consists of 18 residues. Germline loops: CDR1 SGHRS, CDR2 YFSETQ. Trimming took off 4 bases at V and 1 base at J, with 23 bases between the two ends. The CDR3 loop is CASSPGAVSMAGQETQYF. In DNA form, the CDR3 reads TGCGCCAGCAGCCCGGGGGCAGTGAGTATGGCGGGCCAAGAGACCCAGTACTTC.

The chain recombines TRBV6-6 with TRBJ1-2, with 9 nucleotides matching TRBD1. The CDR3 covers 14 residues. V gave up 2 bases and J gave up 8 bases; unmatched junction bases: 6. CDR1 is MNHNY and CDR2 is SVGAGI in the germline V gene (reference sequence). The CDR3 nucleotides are TGTGCCAGCAGTTACAGCACAGGGGGCAGGGGCTACACCTTC. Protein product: CASSYSTGGRGYTF.

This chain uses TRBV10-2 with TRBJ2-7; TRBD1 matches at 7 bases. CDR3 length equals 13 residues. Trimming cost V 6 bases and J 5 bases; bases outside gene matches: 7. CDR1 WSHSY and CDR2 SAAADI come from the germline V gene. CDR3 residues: CASRETGFDEQYF. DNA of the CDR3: TGCGCCAGCAGGGAGACAGGGTTCGACGAGCAGTACTTC.